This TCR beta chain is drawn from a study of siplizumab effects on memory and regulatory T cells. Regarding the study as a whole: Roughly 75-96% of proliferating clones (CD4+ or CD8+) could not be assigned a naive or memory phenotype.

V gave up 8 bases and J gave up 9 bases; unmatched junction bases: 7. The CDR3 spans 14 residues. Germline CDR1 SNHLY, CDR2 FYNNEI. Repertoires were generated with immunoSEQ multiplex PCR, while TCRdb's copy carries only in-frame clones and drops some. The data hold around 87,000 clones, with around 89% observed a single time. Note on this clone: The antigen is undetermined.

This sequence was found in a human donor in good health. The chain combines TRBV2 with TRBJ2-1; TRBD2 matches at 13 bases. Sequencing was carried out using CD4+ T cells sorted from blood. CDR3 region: CASDPGLAGLEQFF. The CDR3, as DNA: TGTGCCAGCGATCCGGGACTAGCGGGACTTGAGCAGTTCTTC.